This T cell receptor (beta chain) derives from a study of T cells after yellow fever vaccination (dated by TCRdb to between 2019 and 2020). For the study in its entirety: The SMART-Seq v4 Ultra Low Input RNA kit was used to prepare libraries from fractions with low cell numbers. To follow T-cell clones before and after primary and booster YFV17D yellow fever vaccination, bulk TCR alpha and beta repertoires were sequenced over time. Two healthy male donors, one aged 18 to 29 and one aged 30 to 40 years, made up the cohort. Bulk PBMC replicates and cell subsets were isolated from blood drawn at multiple timepoints before and after both primary and secondary immunization.

Paper-wide results and their limitations: After the booster, most of the clones that had expanded following primary vaccination were detected again (almost 98% of CD4 and around 90% of CD8), which suggests that memory was broadly maintained. Computational filtering was needed because FACS-sorted repertoires could contain abundant contaminating clonotypes from the bulk population. A small share of clonotypes was detected in both CD4 and CD8 compartments, with the overlap likely arising from convergent recombination. Compared with the primary T-cell response, the secondary T-cell response was faster but weaker, reaching its peak on day 5 rather than on day 15. Because only a couple of donors were included in the study, the extent to which the findings can be generalized is limited.

V is reduced by 4 bases and J by 9 bases, leaving a spacing of 4 bases between them. Spanning cysteine to phenylalanine, the CDR3 consists of 11 amino acids. The only DNA kept is the CDR3, 33 bases in frame from the first base. The germline V gene provides CDR1 SNHLY and CDR2 FYNNEI. The label giving this sample's treatment or condition can be read as: live attenuated yellow fever vaccine strain. A standard Ficoll-Paque protocol was used to isolate PBMCs from peripheral blood. CD4 and CD8 T-cell fractions were isolated with Dynabeads CD4 and CD8 positive selection kits. TriZol was used to extract RNA from bulk PBMCs, from CD4 and CD8 fractions, and from dextramer-positive and dextramer-negative fractions. On this clonotype: Its antigen target is currently unknown. Within one base of it there is no much larger clone, and no base qualities were kept.

TCR cDNA was synthesized by 5'RACE template switching, through which a universal primer site and unique molecular identifiers were introduced. cDNA synthesis was primed from both the TCR alpha and TCR beta constant segments. Library amplification involved two PCR steps, and the second step added sample barcodes and sequencing adapters. Sequencing of libraries was done on Illumina HiSeq 2500 (2x100 bp) or NovaSeq (2x150 bp). The source study handled its data this way. Reads were demultiplexed and collapsed into UMI consensus sequences with MIGEC, and V(D)J alignment was performed with MiXCR. Clonotypes responding to the vaccine were identified with edgeR on replicate PBMC samples, with the criteria of FDR below 0.01 and a log2 fold change above 5 up to day 15. Each bulk clonotype was labeled CD4 or CD8 based on which sequenced repertoire, CD4 or CD8, contained the clonotype at higher abundance. TCRdb reworked the public reads: Q25 trimming with fastp, MiXCR clone assembly, productive beta chains retained. Every CDR3 protein is listed once, alongside the most common genes and DNA of its rows. The V and J calls follow TCRdb's processing rather than the paper's. The sample table records about 230,000 distinct CDR3 sequences; about 7% of these occur just once. Clones ranked in the top ten supply roughly 1% of the sample.

The TCR comes from a man under 40 who received the YFV17D yellow fever vaccine. This material consisted of CD4+ T cells sorted from PBMCs, taken on the day of the yellow fever booster vaccination. This chain is built from TRBV2 and TRBJ1-6; the D gene identity is not certain. The CDR3 in this case is CASSGSSPLHF. The sequenced DNA: TGTGCCAGCAGTGGGTCTTCACCCCTCCACTTT. The full variable domain, completed from the reference TRBV2 and TRBJ1-6 proteins outside the CDR3, reads EPEVTQTPSHQVTQMGQEVILRCVPISNHLYFYWYRQILGQKVEFLVSFYNNEISEKSEIFDDQFSVERPDGSNFTLKIRSTKLEDSAMYFCASSGSSPLHFGNGTRLTVT.